Each of the 12 T cell receptor beta chains below was sequenced from the same sample in a study of identical twins. TCRdb redid the calling of the 5' RACE reads with MiXCR, one entry per CDR3 protein. This table holds around 370,000 distinct CDR3 sequences, 7% to 9.5% found once. Material: naive T cells sorted from blood. The receptor set was obtained from a woman aged 50 to 60 in good health.

This clonotype was counted between two and nine times. In nucleotides, the CDR3 is TGTGCCAGCAGCCGACCTCGACAGGGAACATACAATGAGCAGTTCTTC. This translates into CASSRPRQGTYNEQFF. The chain carries TRBV5-4 and TRBJ2-1, with 7 positions matching TRBD1. Germline loops: CDR1 SGHNT, CDR2 YYREEE (reference sequence). CDR3 length: 16 amino acids. V trimming: 4 bases; J trimming: 4 bases; junction bases outside the gene matches: 11.

The chain uses TRBV2 and TRBJ2-3, with 9 bases aligning to TRBD2. Germline V gene sequence: CDR1 SNHLY, CDR2 FYNNEI. V was clipped by 8 bases and J by 0 bases; unmatched bases: 6. CDR3 length: 15 residues. CDR3 sequence reads: CASGREGPSTDTQYF. CDR3 coding DNA: TGTGCCAGCGGGCGGGAGGGCCCTAGCACAGATACGCAGTATTTT. The variable domain in full, with the rest retrieved from reference TRBV2 and TRBJ2-3, is EPEVTQTPSHQVTQMGQEVILRCVPISNHLYFYWYRQILGQKVEFLVSFYNNEISEKSEIFDDQFSVERPDGSNFTLKIRSTKLEDSAMYFCASGREGPSTDTQYFGPGTRLTVL.

V usage is TRBV7-2 and J usage is TRBJ2-3, with 9 bases lining up with TRBD1. The germline V gene has CDR1 SGHTA and CDR2 FQGNSA. The V gene end was trimmed by 7 bases and the J gene end by 3 bases; junction bases not matched to a gene: 8. The CDR3 consists of 15 residues. CDR3 loop: CASTSGTGRTDTQYF. The CDR3 DNA is TGTGCCAGCACATCGGGGACAGGGAGGACAGATACGCAGTATTTT.

This clonotype showed up many times. The chain couples TRBV11-3 to TRBJ2-2; possible D gene TRBD1, 6 bases. V lost 5 bases and J lost 5, with 18 bases in between. The CDR3 is 16 amino acids. The germline gives CDR1 SGHNT, CDR2 YENEEA. The CDR3 sequence: CASSLRGHRPTGELFF. DNA for the CDR3: TGTGCCAGCAGCCTACGGGGACACAGACCTACCGGGGAGCTGTTTTTT.

Only a few counts were recorded for this clonotype. The genes are TRBV12-3 or TRBV12-4 and TRBJ2-2; 11 bases agree with TRBD2. Trimming at V came to 5 bases and at J to 7 bases, leaving 3 bases not matched to a gene. The CDR3 consists of 14 residues. The CDR3 bases are TGTGCCAGCAGTAGAGGGACTAGCGGCGGGGAGCTGTTTTTT. Its protein product is CASSRGTSGGELFF.

The chain links TRBV11-2 to TRBJ2-1, with 11 bases aligning to TRBD2. CDR1 and CDR2 (germline): SGHAT, FQNNGV. The CDR3 extends over 17 amino acids. Trimming at V came to 0 bases and at J to 2 bases, leaving 3 bases not matched to a gene. The CDR3 spells CASSLDGGLAAYNEQFF. The CDR3 region has the DNA TGTGCCAGCAGCTTAGATGGGGGACTAGCGGCCTACAATGAGCAGTTCTTC.

J is TRBJ2-2 and V is TRBV9; D uncertain. The germline V and J ends were trimmed by 4 bases and 4 bases, with 14 bases remaining between them. The CDR3 totals 15 residues. The germline gives CDR1 SGDLS, CDR2 YYNGEE. The CDR3 nucleotides read TGTGCCAGCAGCCCTCGTTCGCAGCTCACCGGGGAGCTGTTTTTT. It codes for CASSPRSQLTGELFF.

This clonotype has ten or more counts. The chain employs TRBV5-1 and TRBJ1-4, with D tentatively TRBD1 (6 bases). This CDR3 is 16 amino acids long. Trimming stripped 5 bases from V and 5 bases from J, with 19 bases between. Looked up from germline, CDR1 is SGHRS and CDR2 is YFSETQ. This chain's CDR3 is CASSSRQGQLNEKLFF. The CDR3 DNA reads TGCGCCAGCAGTTCACGGCAGGGACAATTGAATGAAAAACTGTTTTTT. Combining the CDR3 with reference TRBV5-1 and TRBJ1-4 gives the whole variable domain KAGVTQTPRYLIKTRGQQVTLSCSPISGHRSVSWYQQTPGQGLQFLFEYFSETQRNKGNFPGRFSGRQFSNSRSEMNVSTLELGDSALYLCASSSRQGQLNEKLFFGSGTQLSVL.

The J gene is TRBJ2-3, the V gene TRBV4-1, with 14 bases fitting TRBD2. This CDR3 comprises 17 residues. With 0 bases clipped from V and 4 bases from J, the junction kept 3 bases outside the gene matches. Looked up from germline, CDR1 is MGHRA and CDR2 is YSYEKL. Written as DNA, the CDR3 is TGCGCCAGCAGCCAAGAGAGACTAGCGGGAGGGTCAGATACGCAGTATTTT. Amino acids: CASSQERLAGGSDTQYF.

This clonotype was observed a few times. This chain joins TRBV12-3 or TRBV12-4 and TRBJ2-7; D unresolved. This CDR3 region has 12 residues. The V and J ends lost 6 bases and 6 bases respectively, with 12 bases between them. The CDR3 DNA sequence: TGTGCCAGCAGCCAGTCTCTGCGCGAGCAGTACTTC. Translated, it gives CASSQSLREQYF.

The table lists this clonotype with a few counts. V and J are TRBV2 and TRBJ2-3; tentative D call: TRBD2 (6 bases). V was shortened by 4 bases and J by 0 bases, with 11 bases between the two germline ends. Germline V CDR1 and CDR2: SNHLY, FYNNEI. The CDR3 loop spans 15 amino acids. CDR3 nucleotide sequence: TGTGCCAGCAGTGCCCCGGGACTTAGCACAGATACGCAGTATTTT. Its protein product is CASSAPGLSTDTQYF.

This clonotype was recorded at least ten times. This rearrangement joins TRBV12-3 or TRBV12-4 to TRBJ2-2; 8 nucleotides align to TRBD2. The trim removed 3 bases at V and 8 bases at J, leaving 11 bases unmatched. The length of the CDR3 is 16 residues. In DNA form, the CDR3 reads TGTGCCAGCAGTTTCTTCTTTGCGGGAGGTCAAGGGGAGCTGTTTTTT. Amino acid sequence: CASSFFFAGGQGELFF.